This TCR beta chain comes out of a study of blood T cell repertoires in COVID-19. Study information: T cells, B-cell-depleted T cells, or PBMCs supplied cDNA or gDNA.

In the original processing: From reference gene primer amplification, estimates of nucleated cell counts were derived. Sequencing used immunoSEQ multiplex PCR; TCRdb keeps in-frame clones, though not all of them. Clone size and the V and J calls come from that table; the DNA yielded D and trimming. The table records 130,000 to 150,000 clones, about nine tenths of them present only once. Trimming took off 1 base at V and 3 bases at J, with 10 bases between the two ends. CDR3 size: 15 residues. CDR1 LGHDT and CDR2 YNNKEL come from the germline V gene (reference sequence). V and J are TRBV3-1 (or the pseudogene TRBV3-2) and TRBJ2-1; D remains unclear. The source of this sequence is a man aged 60 to 69 who had recovered from COVID-19. The sequencing input was PBMCs or T cells enriched from blood (not recorded which). The chain's CDR3 is CASSQGQQIYNEQFF. The CDR3, as DNA: TGTGCCAGCAGCCAAGGTCAACAAATCTACAATGAGCAGTTCTTC.